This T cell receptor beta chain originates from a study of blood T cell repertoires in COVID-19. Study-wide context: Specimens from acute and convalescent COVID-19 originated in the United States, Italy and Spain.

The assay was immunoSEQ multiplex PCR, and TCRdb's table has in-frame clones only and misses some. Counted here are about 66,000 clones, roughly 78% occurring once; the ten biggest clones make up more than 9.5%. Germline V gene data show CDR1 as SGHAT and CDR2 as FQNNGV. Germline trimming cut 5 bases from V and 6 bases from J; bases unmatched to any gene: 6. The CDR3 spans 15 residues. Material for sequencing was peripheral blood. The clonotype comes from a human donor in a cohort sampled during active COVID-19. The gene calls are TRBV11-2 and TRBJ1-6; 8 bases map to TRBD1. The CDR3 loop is CASSQRQGSNSPLHF. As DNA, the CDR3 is TGTGCCAGCAGCCAAAGACAGGGGAGTAATTCACCCCTCCACTTT.